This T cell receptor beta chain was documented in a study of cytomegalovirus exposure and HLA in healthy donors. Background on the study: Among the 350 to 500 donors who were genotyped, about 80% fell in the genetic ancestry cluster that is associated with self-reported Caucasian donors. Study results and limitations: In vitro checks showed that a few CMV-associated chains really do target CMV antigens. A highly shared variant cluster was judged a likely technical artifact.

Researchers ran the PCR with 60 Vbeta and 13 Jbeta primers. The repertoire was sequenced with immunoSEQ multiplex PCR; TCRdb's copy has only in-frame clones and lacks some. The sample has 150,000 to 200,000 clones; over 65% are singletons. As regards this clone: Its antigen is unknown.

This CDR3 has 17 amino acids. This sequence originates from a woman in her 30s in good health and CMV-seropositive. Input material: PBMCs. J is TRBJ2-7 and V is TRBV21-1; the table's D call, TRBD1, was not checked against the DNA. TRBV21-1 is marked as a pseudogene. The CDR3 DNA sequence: TGTGCCAGCAGCAAAAGAGGTGGGACAGGGGGTACCTACGAGCAGTACTTC. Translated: CASSKRGGTGGTYEQYF.